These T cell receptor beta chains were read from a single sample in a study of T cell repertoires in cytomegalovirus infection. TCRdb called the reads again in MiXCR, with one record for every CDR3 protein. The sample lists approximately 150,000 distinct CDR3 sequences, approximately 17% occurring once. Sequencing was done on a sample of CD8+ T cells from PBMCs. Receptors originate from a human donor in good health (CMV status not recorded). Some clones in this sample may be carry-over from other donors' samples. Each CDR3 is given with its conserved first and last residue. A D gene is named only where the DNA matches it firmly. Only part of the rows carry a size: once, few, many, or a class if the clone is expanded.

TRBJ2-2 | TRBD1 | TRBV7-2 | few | TGTGCCAGCAGCTTCCGGGACAGGGGGTACACCGGGGAGCTGTTTTTT | CASSFRDRGYTGELFF
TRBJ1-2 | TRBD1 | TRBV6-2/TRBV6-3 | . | TGTGCCAGCAGTTACGCCGAGGGACAGGGGGCGCGTGGCTACACCTTC | CASSYAEGQGARGYTF
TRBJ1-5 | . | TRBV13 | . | TGTGCCAGCTCCGGGGGACTAAATAGCAATCAGCCCCAGCATTTT | CASSGGLNSNQPQHF
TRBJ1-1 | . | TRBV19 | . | TGTGCCAGTAGTATCCGTGGTGACAGGAGGAACACTGAAGCTTTCTTT | CASSIRGDRRNTEAFF
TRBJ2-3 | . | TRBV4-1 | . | TGCGCCAGCAGCCATGGGGGGCCGGGGGATACGCAGTATTTT | CASSHGGPGDTQYF
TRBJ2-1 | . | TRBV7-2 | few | TGTGCCAGCAGCTTAGCGGGGGTAGCGTCCTCCTACAATAAGCAGTTCTTC | CASSLAGVASSYNKQFF
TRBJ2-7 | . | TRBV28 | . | TGTGCCAGCAGTAAGGGGAGCTCCTACGAGCAGTACTTC | CASSKGSSYEQYF
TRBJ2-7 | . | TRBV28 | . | TGTGCCAGCAGTTTGAACCGGGCCTACGAGCAGTACTTC | CASSLNRAYEQYF
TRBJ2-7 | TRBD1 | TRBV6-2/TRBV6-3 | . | TGTGCCAGCAGTACAACAGGGGGCAAATACGAGCAGTACTTC | CASSTTGGKYEQYF
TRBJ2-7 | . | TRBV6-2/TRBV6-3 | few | TGTGCTAGCAGCAGTGGCAGAACCTACGAGCAGTACTTC | CASSSGRTYEQYF
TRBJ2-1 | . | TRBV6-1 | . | TGTGCCAGCAGCTCCACCAGGGAGCAGTTCTTC | CASSSTREQFF
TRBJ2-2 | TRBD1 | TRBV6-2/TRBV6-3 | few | TGTGCCAGCAATCTACAGGGGCCGGGCACCGGGGAGCTGTTTTTT | CASNLQGPGTGELFF
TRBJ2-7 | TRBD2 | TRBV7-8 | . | TGTGCCAGCAGCCTCCTTCGAGCGGGGGTCCTCTACGAGCAGTACTTC | CASSLLRAGVLYEQYF
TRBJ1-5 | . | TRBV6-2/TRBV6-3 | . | TGTGCCCGCTGTGAAGGGGGTAGCAATCAGCCCCAGCATTTT | CARCEGGSNQPQHF
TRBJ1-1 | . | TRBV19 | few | TGTGCCAGTAGTATAGGTAGGGGGTGGACTGAAGCTTTCTTT | CASSIGRGWTEAFF
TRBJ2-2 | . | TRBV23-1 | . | TGCGCCAGCAGTCACACGACAAGAGACACCGGGGAGCTGTTTTTT | CASSHTTRDTGELFF
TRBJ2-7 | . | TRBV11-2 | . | TGTGCCAGCAGCTCCCCCGGGACATCTAACTACGAGCAGTACTTC | CASSSPGTSNYEQYF
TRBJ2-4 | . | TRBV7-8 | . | TGTGCCAGCAGCCCAACCCTCGGGAGTTCCAAAAACATTCAGTACTTC | CASSPTLGSSKNIQYF
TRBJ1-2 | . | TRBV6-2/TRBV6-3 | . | TGTGCCAGCAGTTCTCGTCACGTACTCGGCTATGGCTACACCTTC | CASSSRHVLGYGYTF
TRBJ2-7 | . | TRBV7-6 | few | TGTGCCAGCAGCCCGCAACAGAACTACGAGCAGTACTTC | CASSPQQNYEQYF
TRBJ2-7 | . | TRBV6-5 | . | TGTGCCAGCAGTTACTCGTCCGTAGATCCCTACGAGCAGTACTTC | CASSYSSVDPYEQYF
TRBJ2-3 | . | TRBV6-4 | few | TGTGCCAGCAGTGATGGGTCCGACACAGATACGCAGTATTTT | CASSDGSDTDTQYF
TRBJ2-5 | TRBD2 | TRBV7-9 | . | TGTGCCAGCAGCTCCCAAGGGAGCGGGGGACTTCAAGAGACCCAGTACTTC | CASSSQGSGGLQETQYF
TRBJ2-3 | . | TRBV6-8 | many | TGTGCCAGCAGTTACCGGGCGGGCACAGATACGCAGTATTTT | CASSYRAGTDTQYF
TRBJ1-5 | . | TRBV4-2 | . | TGTGCCAGCAGTCGAAGGGGAGATCAGCCCCAGCATTTT | CASSRRGDQPQHF
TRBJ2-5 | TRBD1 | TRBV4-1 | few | TGCGCCAGCAGCTGGGACAGGGACGAGACCCAGTACTTC | CASSWDRDETQYF
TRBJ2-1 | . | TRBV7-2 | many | TGTGCCAGCAGCTTACCTGGGAGCTCCTACAATGAGCAGTTCTTC | CASSLPGSSYNEQFF
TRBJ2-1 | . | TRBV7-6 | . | TGTGCCAGCAGCTTTGTGGGGCCGACGGATGAGCAGTTCTTC | CASSFVGPTDEQFF
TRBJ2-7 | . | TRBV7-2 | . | TGTGCCAGCAGCGTAAGAGGTGACGTGAGCTCCTACGAGCAGTACTTC | CASSVRGDVSSYEQYF
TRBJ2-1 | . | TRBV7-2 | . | TGTGCCAGCAGCTGGGGAGAATTGGGTGAGCAGTTCTTC | CASSWGELGEQFF
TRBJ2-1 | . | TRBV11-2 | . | TGTGCCAGCAGCTCCACTTGGGGGAGAGGCGATGAGCAGTTCTTC | CASSSTWGRGDEQFF
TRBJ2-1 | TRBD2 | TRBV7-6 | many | TGTGCCAGCAGCTCAGCGGGGGCTGCAAATGAGCAGTTCTTC | CASSSAGAANEQFF
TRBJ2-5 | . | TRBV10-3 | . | TGTGCCATCAGTGAGCCAGGAGGGGGAACGTCGCAAGAGACCCAGTACTTC | CAISEPGGGTSQETQYF
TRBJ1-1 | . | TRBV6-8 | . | TGTGCCAGCAGTTACCTGGACGGGAACACTGAAGCTTTCTTT | CASSYLDGNTEAFF
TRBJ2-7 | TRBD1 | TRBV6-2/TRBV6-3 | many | TGTGCCAGCAGTTACGACAGGGTCTGGAACGAGCAGTACTTC | CASSYDRVWNEQYF
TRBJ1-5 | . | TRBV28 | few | TGTGCCAGCAAATCCGGTCTCAATCAGCCCCAGCATTTT | CASKSGLNQPQHF
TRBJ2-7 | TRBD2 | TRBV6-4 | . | TGTGCCAGCAGTGACTCTTCGGGAGGGGCCTACGAGCAGTACTTC | CASSDSSGGAYEQYF
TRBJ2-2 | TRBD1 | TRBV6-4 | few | TGTGCCAGCAGCGCCTCCGGGACAGGTATCACCGGGGAGCTGTTTTTT | CASSASGTGITGELFF
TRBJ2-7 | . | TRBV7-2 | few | TGTGCCAGCAGCTTTGAGGACACCGCTCTCGAGCAGTACTTC | CASSFEDTALEQYF
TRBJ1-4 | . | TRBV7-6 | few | TGTGCCAGCAGCTTAGGTTCTTCAACTAATGAAAAACTGTTTTTT | CASSLGSSTNEKLFF
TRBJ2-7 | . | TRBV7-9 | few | TGTGCCAGCAGCTTAGCGCGCACACCCTACGAGCAGTACTTC | CASSLARTPYEQYF
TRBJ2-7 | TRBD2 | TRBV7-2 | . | TGTGCCAGCAGCTTATGGAGCTGGGGGAGGGACGAGCAGTACTTC | CASSLWSWGRDEQYF
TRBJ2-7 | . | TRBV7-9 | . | TGTGCCAGCAGCCCAGGAGCCTTACCCTACGAGCAGTACTTC | CASSPGALPYEQYF
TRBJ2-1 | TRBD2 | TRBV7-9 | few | TGTGCCAGCAGCTCCGATCGACTAGCGGGAGGACTGCAGTTCTTC | CASSSDRLAGGLQFF
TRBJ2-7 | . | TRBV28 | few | TGTGCCAGCAGTTTTAAGGCCGCAATCCTCTACGAGCAGTACTTC | CASSFKAAILYEQYF
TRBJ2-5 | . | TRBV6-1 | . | TGTGCCAGCACCGGGACGGCAAGTTTCGAGACCCAGTACTTC | CASTGTASFETQYF
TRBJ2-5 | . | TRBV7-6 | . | TGTGCCAGCAGCTTATTCTACCGGGAGCTTCAAGAGACCCAGTACTTC | CASSLFYRELQETQYF
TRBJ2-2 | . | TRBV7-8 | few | TGTGCCAGCAGCTTAGGCGCGGGACTCACGAACACCGGGGAGCTGTTTTTT | CASSLGAGLTNTGELFF
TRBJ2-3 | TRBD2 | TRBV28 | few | TGTGCCAGCAGTTTAGGGACTAGTGGGAGCGGCGATACGCAGTATTTT | CASSLGTSGSGDTQYF
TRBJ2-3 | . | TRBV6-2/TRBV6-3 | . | TGTGCCAGCAGTTACTCGATCGGGACTGCCCCAGATACGCAGTATTTT | CASSYSIGTAPDTQYF
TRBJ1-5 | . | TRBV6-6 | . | TGTGCCAGCAGTTACTCAGCAGGCAGCAATCAGCCCCAGCATTTT | CASSYSAGSNQPQHF
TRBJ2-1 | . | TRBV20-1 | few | TGCAGTGCTTCGAATGTAGCGCAGTTCTTC | CSASNVAQFF
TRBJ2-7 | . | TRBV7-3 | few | TGTGCCAGCAGCCCGTCCAGTGGGGACGAGCAGTACTTC | CASSPSSGDEQYF
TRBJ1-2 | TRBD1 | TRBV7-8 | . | TGTGCCAGTACATCCGGGACAGGGGGCCCTAACTATGGCTACACCTTC | CASTSGTGGPNYGYTF
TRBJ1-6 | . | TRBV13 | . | TGTGCCAGCAGCTCCCTTAATTCGGCCCTCCACTTT | CASSSLNSALHF
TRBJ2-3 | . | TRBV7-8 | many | TGTGCCAGCAGCTTACGGCCAGGCGATACGCAGTATTTT | CASSLRPGDTQYF
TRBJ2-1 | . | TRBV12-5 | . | TGCTCTAGCTCCTACAATGAGCAGTTCTTC | CSSSYNEQFF